What follows are 8 T cell receptor beta chains derived from one specimen sequenced in a study of T cells in Graves' hyperthyroidism and ophthalmopathy. Amplified regions were TCR beta CDR3 sequences from RNA transcripts. An initial round of RT-PCR targeting the TCR CDR3 relied on the HTBI primer set. TCRdb reanalysed the multiplex PCR reads using MiXCR and keeps one entry per CDR3 protein. The sample yields under 250,000 distinct CDR3 sequences, roughly a sixth seen once. Sequenced input: blood. The origin of the receptors is a woman aged 50 to 65 with Graves' hyperthyroidism.

This clonotype was observed a handful of times. The chain has TRBV6-1 and TRBJ1-5; no clear D gene. The CDR3 consists of 16 residues. The ends were cut back, 6 bases at V and 7 bases at J, with 22 bases in the middle. Germline CDR1 MNHNS, CDR2 SASEGT. In nucleotides, the CDR3 is TGTGCCAGCAGCCCTCTTACCCAAAACAGAGGACAGCCCCAGCATTTT. Translating it yields CASSPLTQNRGQPQHF.

The J gene is TRBJ1-4, the V gene TRBV19; 9 nucleotides line up with TRBD1. This CDR3 contains 16 residues. Germline V lookup: CDR1 LNHDA, CDR2 SQIVND (reference sequence). V lost 7 bases, J lost 0 bases, and 6 bases stayed unmatched. The DNA for the CDR3 is TGTGCCAGTAAGGACAGGGGATATTCAACTAATGAAAAACTGTTTTTT. Its translation: CASKDRGYSTNEKLFF. The variable domain in full, with the rest retrieved from reference TRBV19 and TRBJ1-4, is DGGITQSPKYLFRKEGQNVTLSCEQNLNHDAMYWYRQDPGQGLRLIYYSQIVNDFQKGDIAEGYSVSREKKESFPLTVTSAQKNPTAFYLCASKDRGYSTNEKLFFGSGTQLSVL.

This clonotype was counted at least ten times. This chain connects TRBV5-1 to TRBJ2-7, with D possibly TRBD1 on 5 matching bases. This CDR3 contains 14 residues. Per germline, CDR1 SGHRS and CDR2 YFSETQ. Trimming removed 0 bases at V and 3 bases at J, with 10 bases between. Written as DNA, the CDR3 is TGCGCCAGCAGCTTGGAGGGGTTGGACTACGAGCAGTACTTC. It specifies CASSLEGLDYEQYF.

DNA for the CDR3: TGTGCCACCAGTGATCCGATGGGACAGGGGGCCGGGGAGCTGTTTTTT. It translates to CATSDPMGQGAGELFF. The chain employs TRBV24-1 and TRBJ2-2, with TRBD1 identical over 11 bases. From germline, CDR1 is KGHDR and CDR2 SFDVKD. CDR3 length: 16 residues. Unmatched junction bases numbered 5, after V lost 3 bases and J lost 6 bases.

In DNA, the CDR3 is TGTGCCAGTAGTTCCGGGAGGACAGGACAAGAGACCCAGTACTTC. It encodes CASSSGRTGQETQYF. The V call is TRBV19, the J call TRBJ2-5; either TRBD1 or TRBD2 may supply D (7 bases each). This CDR3 comprises 15 residues. V was clipped by 5 bases and J by 2 bases, with 15 bases between them. The germline V gene encodes CDR1 LNHDA and CDR2 SQIVND (reference sequence).

This clonotype was observed at least ten times. V is TRBV12-3 or TRBV12-4 and J is TRBJ2-1; 11 nucleotides line up with TRBD2. J gave up 8 bases and V 6 bases, and 9 bases lay outside the gene matches. The CDR3 has 15 residues. The CDR3: CASSQTSGSRYEQFF. DNA of the CDR3: TGTGCCAGCAGCCAAACTAGCGGGAGTAGGTATGAGCAGTTCTTC.

V gene TRBV27 combines with J gene TRBJ2-2; D possibly corresponds to TRBD2 (6 bases). CDR3 length: 13 residues. Deletions cut 6 bases from V and 4 bases from J, with 9 bases between. Germline CDR1 reads MNHEY; CDR2 reads SMNVEV (reference sequence). CDR3 bases: TGTGCCAGCAGGCGCGGGATCACCGGGGAGCTGTTTTTT. It yields the protein CASRRGITGELFF.

There are many counts of this clonotype. The V gene is TRBV5-1, the J gene TRBJ2-7; 8 nucleotides align to TRBD1. Losses at the gene ends were 4 bases for V and 2 bases for J; bases not matched to a gene: 5. This CDR3 has 14 residues. Germline values: CDR1 SGHRS, CDR2 YFSETQ. The DNA for the CDR3 is TGCGCCAGCAGCAAAGGACAGGGCCCCTACGAGCAGTACTTC. Its translation: CASSKGQGPYEQYF.